Presented here are 24 T cell receptor beta chains from one specimen sequenced in a study of blood T cell repertoires in COVID-19. Some clones are missing from TCRdb's copy, which holds only in-frame ones; the method was immunoSEQ multiplex PCR. The sample has 95,000 to 100,000 clones, over 80% seen once. Sequenced input: peripheral blood. Source of these receptors: a man aged 50-60 years with active COVID-19.

This clone was picked up a small number of times. The chain links TRBV11-2 to TRBJ2-7; a possible D gene is TRBD2 (6 bases). The CDR3 totals 15 residues. V lost 1 base and J 4 bases, leaving 14 bases between the germline ends. CDR1 and CDR2 from the germline V gene are SGHAT and FQNNGV. In DNA, the CDR3 is TGTGCCAGCAGCTTAGGGCGAACGGGAGAGTACGAGCAGTACTTC. It translates to CASSLGRTGEYEQYF.

The genes are TRBV5-1 and TRBJ2-6; 8 bases agree with TRBD1. V trimming: 2 bases; J trimming: 2 bases; junction bases outside the gene matches: 12. This CDR3 comprises 19 residues. Germline values: CDR1 SGHRS, CDR2 YFSETQ. DNA of the CDR3: TGCGCCAGCAGCTTTTCTCGCGACAGGGGAACTACTGGGGCCAACGTCCTGACTTTC. It is translated as CASSFSRDRGTTGANVLTF.

The sample holds one count of this clone. V gene TRBV7-3 combines with J gene TRBJ2-3, with 10 bases matching TRBD1. The CDR3 is made up of 17 amino acids. The germline V gene has CDR1 SGHTA and CDR2 FQGTGA. V was pared by 1 base and J by 5 bases, with 9 bases of the junction left unmatched. CDR3 loop: CASSLSPLTGGKDTQYF. CDR3 nucleotides: TGTGCCAGCAGCTTAAGCCCTTTGACAGGGGGCAAAGATACGCAGTATTTT.

The rearrangement joins TRBV10-3 to TRBJ1-6; the match to TRBD1 covers 7 bases. The CDR3 sequence is 14 residues long. Germline V gene sequence: CDR1 ENHRY, CDR2 SYGVKD. V shed 10 bases and J 5 bases; nucleotides not matched to a gene: 8. The CDR3 DNA sequence: TGTGCCACACAAGGGGGCTACCATAATTCACCCCTCCACTTT. Encoded protein: CATQGGYHNSPLHF.

The rearrangement uses TRBV24-1 and TRBJ2-3; TRBD2 agrees at 8 bases. This CDR3 spans 15 amino acids. Germline CDR1 and CDR2: KGHDR and SFDVKD. V lost 9 bases, J lost 0 bases, and 7 bases stayed unmatched. As DNA, the CDR3 is TGTGCCACCGGCGCGGGGGGACCTAGCACAGATACGCAGTATTTT. This sequence encodes CATGAGGPSTDTQYF.

This chain connects TRBV28 to TRBJ1-4; TRBD1 might be the D (6 bases). Looked up from germline, CDR1 is MDHEN and CDR2 is SYDVKM. CDR3 length: 15 amino acids. Trimming pared 5 bases from V and 8 bases from J, leaving 18 bases between. CDR3 loop: CASSTGQTLGEKLFF. The CDR3 DNA follows: TGTGCCAGCAGTACCGGACAGACCCTGGGAGAAAAACTGTTTTTT. The full variable domain, completed using reference TRBV28 and TRBJ1-4, is DVKVTQSSRYLVKRTGEKVFLECVQDMDHENMFWYRQDPGLGLRLIYFSYDVKMKEKGDIPEGYSVSREKKERFSLILESASTNQTSMYLCASSTGQTLGEKLFFGSGTQLSVL.

V and J are TRBV11-1 and TRBJ1-1; 8 bases line up with TRBD1. Unmatched junction bases numbered 7, after V lost 5 bases and J lost 8 bases. The CDR3 extends over 13 amino acids. CDR1 is SGHAT and CDR2 is FQDESV in the germline V gene (reference sequence). The CDR3: CASSPSDRDEAFF. The CDR3 bases are TGTGCCAGCAGCCCATCGGACAGGGACGAAGCTTTCTTT.

The rearrangement joins TRBV5-6 to TRBJ2-6, with 8 nucleotides matching TRBD1. The CDR3 loop spans 19 amino acids. V trimming: 4 bases; J trimming: 1 base; junction bases outside the gene matches: 13. Germline CDR1 reads SGHDT; CDR2 reads YYEEEE. The CDR3 is CASSAAGTGHWSGANVLTF. In DNA form, the CDR3 reads TGTGCCAGCAGCGCGGCCGGGACAGGTCACTGGTCTGGGGCCAACGTCCTGACTTTC. The whole variable domain, remainder taken from reference TRBV5-6 and TRBJ2-6, is DAGVTQSPTHLIKTRGQQVTLRCSPKSGHDTVSWYQQALGQGPQFIFQYYEEEERQRGNFPDRFSGHQFPNYSSELNVNALLLGDSALYLCASSAAGTGHWSGANVLTFGAGSRLTVL.

This chain connects TRBV7-3 to TRBJ1-1; 8 bases agree with TRBD1. The germline V gene encodes CDR1 SGHTA and CDR2 FQGTGA. The CDR3 has 13 amino acids. J gave up 11 bases and V 2 bases, and 7 bases lay outside the gene matches. The CDR3 DNA reads as TGTGCCAGCAGCTTAGGGCAGGGGGCCGAGGCTTTCTTT. It yields the protein CASSLGQGAEAFF.

The genes are TRBV28 and TRBJ1-2; D possibly corresponds to TRBD1 (5 bases). This CDR3 has 14 amino acids. CDR1 and CDR2 (germline): MDHEN, SYDVKM. The V gene lost 9 bases and the J gene lost 4 bases, with 18 bases spanning the gap. The DNA of the CDR3 is TGTGCCAGTCAGGGAGGGCGGGGATCCTATGGCTACACCTTC. Translating gives CASQGGRGSYGYTF.

The CDR3 loop reads CASSYSFQDGTGELFF. In DNA, the CDR3 is TGTGCCAGCAGTTACTCGTTTCAGGATGGCACCGGGGAGCTGTTTTTT. The J gene is TRBJ2-2, the V gene TRBV6-2 or TRBV6-3, with D uncertain. CDR3 length equals 16 residues. Per germline, CDR1 MNHEY and CDR2 SVGEGT. Trimming left V 0 bases short and J 4 bases short, with 12 bases between.

The chain recombines TRBV6-6 with TRBJ1-1; D is undetermined. Germline values: CDR1 MNHNY, CDR2 SVGAGI (reference sequence). This CDR3 spans 14 amino acids. The V end was cut by 2 bases, the J end by 7 bases, with 14 bases between. The CDR3 DNA follows: TGTGCCAGCAGTTACCCATTTCGCGGAGGTGAAGCTTTCTTT. It translates to CASSYPFRGGEAFF.

The CDR3 DNA reads TGTGCCAGTAGTACGCGACAAGGTTTGGCTGAAGCTTTCTTT. Translating gives CASSTRQGLAEAFF. The chain combines TRBV19 with TRBJ1-1; no clear D gene. Germline V gives CDR1 LNHDA, CDR2 SQIVND (reference sequence). The CDR3 covers 14 residues. V was pared by 4 bases and J by 6 bases, with 15 bases between.

The rearrangement links TRBV2 to TRBJ2-7; 10 bases agree with TRBD2. CDR3 size: 17 residues. Germline V lookup: CDR1 SNHLY, CDR2 FYNNEI. V lost 5 bases to trimming and J lost 6 bases; unmatched junction nucleotides: 16. The CDR3 protein is CASSSQGSSGRASEQYF. CDR3 nucleotides: TGTGCCAGCAGTTCACAGGGGTCGAGCGGGAGGGCCAGCGAGCAGTACTTC.

This rearrangement joins TRBV3-1 (or the pseudogene TRBV3-2) to TRBJ2-2; TRBD1 might be the D (5 bases). Germline loops: CDR1 LGHDT, CDR2 YNNKEL (reference sequence). V gave up 6 bases and J gave up 6 bases, with 14 bases separating them. The CDR3 length is 14 residues. This chain's CDR3 is CASRRPGKSGELFF. The CDR3 region has the DNA TGTGCCAGCAGGCGGCCAGGGAAATCCGGGGAGCTGTTTTTT.

This sequence joins TRBV6-1 and TRBJ2-3, with 10 nucleotides matching TRBD1. Unmatched junction bases numbered 6, after V lost 2 bases and J lost 4 bases. CDR1 is MNHNS, CDR2 SASEGT, per germline. The CDR3 totals 16 residues. CDR3 nucleotides: TGTGCCAGCAGTGAAAGACAGGGGGCGGTGGCAGATACGCAGTATTTT. Its translation: CASSERQGAVADTQYF.

V is TRBV6-5 and J is TRBJ2-7, with 8 bases aligning to TRBD1. The V segment lost 5 bases and the J segment 3 bases; nucleotides outside the gene matches: 6. The CDR3 has 14 residues. Germline loops: CDR1 MNHEY, CDR2 SVGAGI. The CDR3 nucleotides read TGTGCCAGCAGTACTGGGACAGGCGTCTACGAGCAGTACTTC. Translated: CASSTGTGVYEQYF.

The chain has TRBV6-5 and TRBJ2-7; 14 bases are shared with TRBD2. Germline V gives CDR1 MNHEY, CDR2 SVGAGI. The ends lost 8 bases at V and 11 bases at J; junction bases unmatched: 14. This CDR3 has 15 residues. CDR3: CASEPGLAGVRGEYF. As DNA, the CDR3 is TGTGCCAGCGAACCGGGACTAGCGGGAGTTAGGGGGGAGTACTTC.

The chain is built from TRBV5-1 and TRBJ2-7, with 8 bases matching TRBD2. Germline values: CDR1 SGHRS, CDR2 YFSETQ. V gave up 7 bases and J gave up 3 bases; unmatched junction bases: 9. The length of the CDR3 is 14 residues. The chain's CDR3 is CASRELAADYEQYF. The CDR3 region has the DNA TGCGCCAGCCGGGAACTAGCGGCCGACTACGAGCAGTACTTC.

The J gene is TRBJ1-2, the V gene TRBV6-5; 7 bases map to TRBD1. Germline loops: CDR1 MNHEY, CDR2 SVGAGI. The CDR3 consists of 14 residues. V was pared by 2 bases and J by 2 bases, with 2 bases of the junction left unmatched. The CDR3 nucleotides are TGTGCCAGCAGTTACGACAGGGCAAACTATGGCTACACCTTC. Translation: CASSYDRANYGYTF.

This rearrangement joins TRBV2 to TRBJ2-1; 10 nucleotides align to TRBD2. V lost 5 bases and J lost 4; bases outside the gene matches: 8. There are 16 residues in the CDR3. Germline V lookup: CDR1 SNHLY, CDR2 FYNNEI. The CDR3 sequence is CASSFDGTSAYNEQFF. CDR3 bases: TGTGCCAGCAGTTTCGACGGGACTAGCGCTTACAATGAGCAGTTCTTC.

This rearrangement joins TRBV19 to TRBJ1-5; TRBD1 aligns across 8 bases. The V segment lost 4 bases and the J segment 3 bases; nucleotides outside the gene matches: 5. There are 15 residues in the CDR3. Germline V gene data show CDR1 as LNHDA and CDR2 as SQIVND (reference sequence). CDR3 region: CASSNRDRFNQPQHF. The CDR3 DNA reads as TGTGCCAGTAGTAACCGGGACAGGTTCAATCAGCCCCAGCATTTT.

The chain couples TRBV18 to TRBJ2-7; D possibly corresponds to TRBD1 (7 bases). The V gene's germline CDR1 is KGHSH and CDR2 LQKENI. The CDR3 loop spans 16 amino acids. Trimming took 2 bases from V and 3 from J, leaving 17 bases between them. CDR3 region: CASSPIAAGGNYEQYF. The CDR3 DNA follows: TGTGCCAGCTCACCAATAGCGGCAGGGGGTAACTACGAGCAGTACTTC.

This sequence joins TRBV11-2 and TRBJ1-1, with 9 bases lining up with TRBD1. With 0 bases clipped from V and 9 bases from J, the junction kept 8 bases outside the gene matches. The CDR3 is 15 amino acids. Germline V gene sequence: CDR1 SGHAT, CDR2 FQNNGV. CDR3 nucleotides: TGTGCCAGCAGCTTAGATTCGGGACAGGGATTGAAAGCTTTCTTT. As protein: CASSLDSGQGLKAFF.